These 20 T cell receptor beta chains were all obtained from the same sample, sequenced in a study of spatial heterogeneity in lung cancer. Time point here: sample taken at primary tumor resection. Sequencing was performed on whole RNA extracted from tumor and nontumor lung tissue, or from frozen PBMC, and the material was left unsorted. Each CDR3 protein is one row after TCRdb ran MiXCR on the 5' RACE reads. The table shows under 40,000 distinct CDR3 sequences, with roughly 6% occurring only once. Here the sequenced sample was PBMCs, taken at surgery. These receptors were obtained from a male donor with early-stage non-small cell lung cancer.

The chain uses TRBV30 and TRBJ2-7; D uncertain. Germline V CDR1 and CDR2: GTSNPN, SVGIG (reference sequence). This CDR3 has 13 amino acids. V lost 3 bases and J lost 7, with 16 bases in between. Here the CDR3 DNA reads TGTGCCTGGAGATTGGAAAGACGGTCGGAGCAGTACTTC. As protein: CAWRLERRSEQYF.

J is TRBJ2-1 and V is TRBV20-1; 7 nucleotides line up with TRBD1. The CDR3 spans 14 residues. V trimming: 5 bases; J trimming: 1 base; junction bases outside the gene matches: 5. Germline V gene lookup returns CDR1 DFQATT and CDR2 SNEGSKA (reference sequence). For the CDR3, the DNA is TGCAGTGCTGCTCGACAGGGTTCCTACAATGAGCAGTTCTTC. This codes for CSAARQGSYNEQFF.

This clonotype was seen repeatedly, ten times or more. V usage is TRBV29-1 and J usage is TRBJ2-1; tentatively, D is TRBD1 (5 bases). V lost 3 bases to trimming and J lost 0 bases, with 9 bases between them. Germline loops: CDR1 SQVTM, CDR2 ANQGSEA. The CDR3 length is 14 residues. CDR3 nucleotide sequence: TGCAGCGTTGACAGGGCGTCCTCCTACAATGAGCAGTTCTTC. This codes for CSVDRASSYNEQFF.

In this sample, this clonotype turned up a few times. The V call is TRBV6-5, the J call TRBJ2-2; 13 positions match TRBD2. Germline lookup yields CDR1 MNHEY and CDR2 SVGAGI. V lost 6 bases, J lost 7 bases, and 11 bases stayed unmatched. CDR3 length equals 17 residues. Here the CDR3 DNA reads TGTGCCAGCAGACGTACTAGCGGGGGGGCCAATGGCGGGGAGCTGTTTTTT. Its translation is CASRRTSGGANGGELFF.

This clonotype was counted at least ten times. The chain combines TRBV4-2 with TRBJ2-1; no reliable D call. CDR3 length: 13 amino acids. V lost 1 base and J lost 5, with 6 bases in between. In germline, CDR1 is LGHNA, CDR2 YNFKEQ. The chain's CDR3 is CASSQGNDNEQFF. CDR3 DNA sequence: TGTGCCAGCAGCCAAGGCAATGACAATGAGCAGTTCTTC.

This clonotype was counted many times. The chain employs TRBV2 and TRBJ1-5; unclear D gene. This CDR3 spans 16 amino acids. The V end was cut by 0 bases, the J end by 4 bases, with 13 bases between. In germline, CDR1 is SNHLY, CDR2 FYNNEI. Here the CDR3 reads CASSEARWGMNQPQHF. DNA for the CDR3: TGTGCCAGCAGTGAAGCGCGGTGGGGAATGAATCAGCCCCAGCATTTT. The entire variable domain, with the rest obtained from reference TRBV2 and TRBJ1-5, is as follows: EPEVTQTPSHQVTQMGQEVILRCVPISNHLYFYWYRQILGQKVEFLVSFYNNEISEKSEIFDDQFSVERPDGSNFTLKIRSTKLEDSAMYFCASSEARWGMNQPQHFGDGTRLSIL.

Concerning this clonotype: This could be a read error, since a much larger clone is one nucleotide away. V gene TRBV19 combines with J gene TRBJ2-3; D remains ambiguous. Germline assignment: CDR1 LNHDA and CDR2 SQIVND (reference sequence). The CDR3 loop spans 13 amino acids. Here the CDR3 reads CDSSPRRGDTQYF. CDR3 nucleotide sequence: TGTGACAGTAGTCCCCGACGTGGAGATACGCAGTATTTT.

In its sample, this clonotype ranks as medium-sized. The chain joins TRBV3-1 to TRBJ2-7; 9 bases map to TRBD1. Per the germline V gene, CDR1 is LGHDT and CDR2 is YNNKEL (reference sequence). Trimming at V came to 4 bases and at J to 4 bases, leaving 5 bases not matched to a gene. This CDR3 is 14 amino acids long. The CDR3: CASSLDRGLYEQYF. The CDR3 bases are TGTGCCAGCAGCCTCGACAGGGGGTTGTACGAGCAGTACTTC.

This clonotype was found a few times. The V call is TRBV4-3, the J call TRBJ2-7; 8 bases fit TRBD1. V shed 4 bases, J shed 1 base, and the junction held 3 bases outside the gene matches. The length of the CDR3 is 14 residues. CDR1 is LGHNA, CDR2 YSLEER, per germline. Here the CDR3 reads CASSPGQGSYEQYF. CDR3 DNA sequence: TGCGCCAGCAGCCCCGGACAGGGATCCTACGAGCAGTACTTC.

V gene TRBV10-3 combines with J gene TRBJ2-1; no reliable D call. The CDR3 spans 14 residues. V dropped 8 bases and J dropped 0 bases, with 11 bases sitting between them. Germline V gives CDR1 ENHRY, CDR2 SYGVKD. The DNA for the CDR3 is TGTGCCATCCTTCGTGATGTCTCCTACAATGAGCAGTTCTTC. As protein: CAILRDVSYNEQFF.

There are many counts of this clonotype. V gene TRBV6-6 combines with J gene TRBJ2-3; 8 bases are shared with TRBD1. The length of the CDR3 is 18 residues. Germline CDR1 is MNHNY and CDR2 is SVGAGI (reference sequence). V trimming: 4 bases; J trimming: 0 bases; junction bases outside the gene matches: 12. The CDR3 here is CASSSGQVTAGSTDTQYF. The DNA of the CDR3 is TGTGCCAGCAGTTCGGGACAGGTGACGGCCGGGAGCACAGATACGCAGTATTTT.

In this sample, this clonotype turned up many times. The chain couples TRBV10-3 to TRBJ1-5; 9 bases align to TRBD1. CDR3 length: 14 amino acids. Germline values: CDR1 ENHRY, CDR2 SYGVKD. The V gene end was trimmed by 5 bases and the J gene end by 6 bases; junction bases not matched to a gene: 5. CDR3 DNA sequence: TGTGCCATCAGTACGACAGGGGGAGGTCAGCCCCAGCATTTT. It is translated as CAISTTGGGQPQHF.

This clonotype was counted ten times or more. In DNA form, the CDR3 reads TGTGCCAGCAGCTTAGAAGCTGTGCCCTACAATGAGCAGTTCTTC. Protein: CASSLEAVPYNEQFF. The chain joins TRBV7-2 to TRBJ2-1; D unresolved. This CDR3 comprises 15 residues. V was pared by 1 base and J by 2 bases, with 9 bases between. From germline, CDR1 is SGHTA and CDR2 FQGNSA.

The J gene is TRBJ2-1, the V gene TRBV5-1, with TRBD2 identical over 10 bases. V shed 4 bases, J shed 7 bases, and the junction held 8 bases outside the gene matches. The CDR3 is 15 amino acids. Germline loops: CDR1 SGHRS, CDR2 YFSETQ. The CDR3 sequence: CASSLSGGARNEQFF. The CDR3 DNA reads as TGCGCCAGCAGCCTCAGCGGGGGGGCCAGGAATGAGCAGTTCTTC.

This clonotype was seen at least ten times. The chain joins TRBV18 to TRBJ1-1; D remains unclear. Trimming left V 6 bases short and J 1 base short, with 9 bases between. The germline gives CDR1 KGHSH, CDR2 LQKENI. The CDR3 runs 13 residues. The CDR3, as DNA: TGTGCCAGCTCCCCGGCACCGAACACTGAAGCTTTCTTT. Its translation is CASSPAPNTEAFF.

This clonotype was observed many times. V is TRBV18 and J is TRBJ2-4; 11 nucleotides agree with TRBD1. Per the germline V gene, CDR1 is KGHSH and CDR2 is LQKENI. This CDR3 has 16 amino acids. V lost 3 bases to trimming and J lost 6 bases; unmatched junction nucleotides: 7. CDR3 sequence reads: CASSPRIGTGGNIQYF. The CDR3 DNA sequence: TGTGCCAGCTCACCCCGAATCGGGACAGGGGGAAACATTCAGTACTTC. Filled out from reference TRBV18 and TRBJ2-4, the complete variable domain reads NAGVMQNPRHLVRRRGQEARLRCSPMKGHSHVYWYRQLPEEGLKFMVYLQKENIIDESGMPKERFSAEFPKEGPSILRIQQVVRGDSAAYFCASSPRIGTGGNIQYFGAGTRLSVL.

This clonotype was picked up many times. This sequence joins TRBV18 and TRBJ1-1; weak D call: TRBD1 (6 bases). The germline CDR1 and CDR2 sequences are KGHSH and LQKENI. Trimming removed 2 bases at V and 5 bases at J, with 15 bases between. CDR3 length: 15 amino acids. This CDR3 is CASSPTGARLTEAFF. The CDR3 bases are TGTGCCAGCTCACCAACGGGGGCGCGTTTGACTGAAGCTTTCTTT.

The V gene is TRBV27, the J gene TRBJ1-4; TRBD1 might be the D (5 bases). This CDR3 comprises 14 residues. CDR1 and CDR2 from the germline V gene are MNHEY and SMNVEV (reference sequence). V was trimmed by 5 bases and J by 4 bases, leaving 11 bases between them. The CDR3 spells CASSPGWGNEKLFF. CDR3 in DNA: TGTGCCAGCAGTCCAGGGTGGGGTAATGAAAAACTGTTTTTT. The full variable domain, rest sourced from reference TRBV27 and TRBJ1-4, is EAQVTQNPRYLITVTGKKLTVTCSQNMNHEYMSWYRQDPGLGLRQIYYSMNVEVTDKGDVPEGYKVSRKEKRNFPLILESPSPNQTSLYFCASSPGWGNEKLFFGSGTQLSVL.

This clonotype was seen at least ten times. The chain carries TRBV12-5 and TRBJ1-1, with 8 bases fitting TRBD1. V trimming: 0 bases; J trimming: 1 base; junction bases outside the gene matches: 4. Germline V gene sequence: CDR1 LGHNT, CDR2 FRNRAP. The CDR3 runs to 16 residues. The CDR3 here is CASGLVLGQGNTEAFF. CDR3 bases: TGTGCTAGTGGTTTGGTACTCGGACAGGGGAACACTGAAGCTTTCTTT.

This clonotype occurred a few times. This chain uses TRBV7-8 with TRBJ2-3; D unclear. V was cut by 5 bases and J by 1 base, with 10 bases left in between. There are 14 residues in the CDR3. Germline values: CDR1 SGHVS, CDR2 FQNEAQ. CDR3 protein: CASSKDHGTDTQYF. The CDR3 DNA follows: TGTGCCAGCAGCAAGGACCACGGCACAGATACGCAGTATTTT.